This TCR beta chain was sequenced for a study of blood T cells in healthy people across ages. Germline V gene sequence: CDR1 MDHEN, CDR2 SYDVKM. The CDR3 has 16 residues. The table lists this clonotype with a few counts. The antigen remains undetermined. Study-level points and caveats: TCR beta diversity, measured per million T cells, fell in a roughly linear way with age.

Peripheral blood from each donor was collected in a volume of approximately 9.2 milliliters. With a J-beta primer mix and a sample-barcoded 5' primer, a second PCR ran 7 to 11 cycles. A 12-random-nucleotide template-switch adaptor tagged each cDNA molecule. TCRdb re-called the 5' RACE reads with MiXCR, one entry per CDR3 protein. Here the sample spans hundreds of thousands of distinct CDR3 sequences, about 43% being singletons. Sequenced: blood. The clonotype originates from an elderly man in good health. This rearrangement joins TRBV28 to TRBJ2-5; 11 bases line up with TRBD1. The last part of the DNA fits TRBJ2-4 better; the J call may be wrong. The CDR3: CASSGQGAVNKNIQYF. Written as DNA, the CDR3 is TGTGCCAGCAGCGGACAGGGGGCGGTGAACAAAAACATTCAGTACTTC.